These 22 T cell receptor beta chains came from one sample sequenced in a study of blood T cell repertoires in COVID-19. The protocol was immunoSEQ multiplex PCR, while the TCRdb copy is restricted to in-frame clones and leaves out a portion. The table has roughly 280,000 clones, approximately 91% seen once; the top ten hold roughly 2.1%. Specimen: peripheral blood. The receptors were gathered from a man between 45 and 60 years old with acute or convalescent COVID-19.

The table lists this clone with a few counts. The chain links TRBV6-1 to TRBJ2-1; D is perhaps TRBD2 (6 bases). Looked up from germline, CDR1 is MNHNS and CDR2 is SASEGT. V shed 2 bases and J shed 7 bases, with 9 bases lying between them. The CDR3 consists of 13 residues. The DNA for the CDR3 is TGTGCCAGCAGTGAATTTGGGAGGAATGAGCAGTTCTTC. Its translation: CASSEFGRNEQFF.

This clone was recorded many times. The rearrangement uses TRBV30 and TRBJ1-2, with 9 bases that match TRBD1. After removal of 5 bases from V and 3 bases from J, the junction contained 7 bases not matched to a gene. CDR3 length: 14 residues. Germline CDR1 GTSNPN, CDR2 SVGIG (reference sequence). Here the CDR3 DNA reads TGTGCCTGGCCAGGGGACAGGGTGCACTATGGCTACACCTTC. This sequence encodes CAWPGDRVHYGYTF.

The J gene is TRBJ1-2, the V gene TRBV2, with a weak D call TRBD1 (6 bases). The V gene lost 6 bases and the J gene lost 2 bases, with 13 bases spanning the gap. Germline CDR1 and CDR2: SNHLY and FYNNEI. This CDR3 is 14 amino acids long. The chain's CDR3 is CASRATGGNYGYTF. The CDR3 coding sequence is TGTGCCAGCAGAGCGACAGGTGGGAACTATGGCTACACCTTC.

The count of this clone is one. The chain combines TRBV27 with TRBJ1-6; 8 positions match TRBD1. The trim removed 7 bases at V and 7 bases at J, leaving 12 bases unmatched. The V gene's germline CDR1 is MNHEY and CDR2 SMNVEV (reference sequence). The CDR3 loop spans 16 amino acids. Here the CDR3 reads CASTLQGGLLNSPLHF. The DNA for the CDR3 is TGTGCCAGCACCTTACAGGGGGGCTTATTGAATTCACCCCTCCACTTT.

The CDR3 DNA sequence: TGTGCCAGCAGTTACCCTTTGACCGGGGAGCTGTTTTTT. Its protein product is CASSYPLTGELFF. The rearrangement uses TRBV6-5 and TRBJ2-2; no firm D call. Germline lookup yields CDR1 MNHEY and CDR2 SVGAGI. Between the trimmed V and J ends, which lost 2 bases and 5 bases, there was a span of 6 bases. This CDR3 has 13 residues.

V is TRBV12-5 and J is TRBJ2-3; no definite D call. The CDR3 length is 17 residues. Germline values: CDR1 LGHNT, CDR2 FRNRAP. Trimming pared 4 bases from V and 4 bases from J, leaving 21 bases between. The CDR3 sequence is CASGSPTSQALADTQYF. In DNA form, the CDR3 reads TGTGCTAGTGGTTCCCCAACCAGCCAGGCTTTGGCAGATACGCAGTATTTT.

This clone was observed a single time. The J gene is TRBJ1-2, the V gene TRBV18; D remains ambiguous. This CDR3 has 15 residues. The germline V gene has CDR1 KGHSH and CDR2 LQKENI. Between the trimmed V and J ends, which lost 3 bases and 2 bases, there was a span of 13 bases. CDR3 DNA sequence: TGTGCCAGCTCACCCACCCCCCCCGGGAACTATGGCTACACCTTC. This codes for CASSPTPPGNYGYTF.

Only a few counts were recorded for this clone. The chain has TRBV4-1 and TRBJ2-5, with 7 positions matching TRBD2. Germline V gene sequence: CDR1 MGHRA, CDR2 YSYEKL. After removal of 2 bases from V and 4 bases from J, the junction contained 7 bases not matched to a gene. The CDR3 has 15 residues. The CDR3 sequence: CASSQRLADRETQYF. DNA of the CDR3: TGCGCCAGCAGCCAAAGACTAGCTGATCGAGAGACCCAGTACTTC.

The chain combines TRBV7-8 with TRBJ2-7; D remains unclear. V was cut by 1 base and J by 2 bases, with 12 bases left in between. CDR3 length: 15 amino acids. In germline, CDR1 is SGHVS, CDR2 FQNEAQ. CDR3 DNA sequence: TGTGCCAGCAGCTTAGGTCAAGGAGTGGCCTACGAGCAGTACTTC. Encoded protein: CASSLGQGVAYEQYF.

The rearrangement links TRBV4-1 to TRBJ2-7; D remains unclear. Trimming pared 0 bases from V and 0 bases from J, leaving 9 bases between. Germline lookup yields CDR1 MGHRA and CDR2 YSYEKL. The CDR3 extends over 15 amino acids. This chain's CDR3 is CASSQEAGNSYEQYF. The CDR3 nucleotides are TGCGCCAGCAGCCAAGAGGCAGGAAACTCCTACGAGCAGTACTTC.

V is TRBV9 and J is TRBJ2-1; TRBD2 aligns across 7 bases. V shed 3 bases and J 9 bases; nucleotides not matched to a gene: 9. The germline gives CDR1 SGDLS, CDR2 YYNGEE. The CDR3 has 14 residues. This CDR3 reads CASSAWGGKAEQFF. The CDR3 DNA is TGTGCCAGCAGCGCCTGGGGGGGTAAGGCTGAGCAGTTCTTC.

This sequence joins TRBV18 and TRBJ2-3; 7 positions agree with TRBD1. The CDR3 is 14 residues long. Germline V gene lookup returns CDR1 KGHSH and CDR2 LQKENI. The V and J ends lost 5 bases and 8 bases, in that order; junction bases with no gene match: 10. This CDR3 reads CASSAGTAKGTQYF. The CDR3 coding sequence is TGTGCCAGCTCAGCCGGGACAGCCAAAGGTACGCAGTATTTT.

The CDR3 DNA sequence: TGTGCCAGCAGTGGAACAGCGGGGGGCCAAGAGACCCAGTACTTC. Amino acids: CASSGTAGGQETQYF. The V and J genes are TRBV2 and TRBJ2-5, with 9 nucleotides matching TRBD2. V was clipped by 4 bases and J by 1 base; unmatched bases: 4. The CDR3 has 15 amino acids. CDR1 SNHLY and CDR2 FYNNEI come from the germline V gene.

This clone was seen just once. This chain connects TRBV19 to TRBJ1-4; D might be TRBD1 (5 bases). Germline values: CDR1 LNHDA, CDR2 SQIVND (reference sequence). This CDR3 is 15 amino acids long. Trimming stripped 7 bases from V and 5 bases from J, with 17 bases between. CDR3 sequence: CASTKGQGLNEKLFF. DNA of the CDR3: TGTGCCAGTACGAAGGGGCAGGGACTCAATGAAAAACTGTTTTTT. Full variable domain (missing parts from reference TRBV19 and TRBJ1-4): DGGITQSPKYLFRKEGQNVTLSCEQNLNHDAMYWYRQDPGQGLRLIYYSQIVNDFQKGDIAEGYSVSREKKESFPLTVTSAQKNPTAFYLCASTKGQGLNEKLFFGSGTQLSVL.

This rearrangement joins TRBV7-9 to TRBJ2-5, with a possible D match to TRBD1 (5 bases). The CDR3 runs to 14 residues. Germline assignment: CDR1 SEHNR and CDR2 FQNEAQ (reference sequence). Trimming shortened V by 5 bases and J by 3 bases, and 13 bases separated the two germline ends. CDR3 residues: CASSPGLSKETQYF. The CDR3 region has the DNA TGTGCCAGCAGCCCAGGGTTATCTAAAGAGACCCAGTACTTC.

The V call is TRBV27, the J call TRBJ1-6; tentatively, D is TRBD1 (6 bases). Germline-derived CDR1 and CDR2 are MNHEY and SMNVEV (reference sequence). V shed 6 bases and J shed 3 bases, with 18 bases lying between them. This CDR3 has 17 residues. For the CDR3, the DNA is TGTGCCAGCAGATCTGGGACACCGAGCCACTATAATTCACCCCTCCACTTT. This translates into CASRSGTPSHYNSPLHF.

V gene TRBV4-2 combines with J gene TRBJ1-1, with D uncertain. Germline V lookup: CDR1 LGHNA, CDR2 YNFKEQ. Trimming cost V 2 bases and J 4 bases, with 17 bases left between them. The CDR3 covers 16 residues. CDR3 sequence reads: CASSQPLGQVGTEAFF. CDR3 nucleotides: TGTGCCAGCAGCCAACCCCTTGGGCAGGTAGGCACTGAAGCTTTCTTT.

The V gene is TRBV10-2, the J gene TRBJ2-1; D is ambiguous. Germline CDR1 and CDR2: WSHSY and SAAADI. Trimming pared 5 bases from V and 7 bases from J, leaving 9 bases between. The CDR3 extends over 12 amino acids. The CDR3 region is CASSPGFNEQFF. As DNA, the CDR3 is TGCGCCAGCAGTCCGGGTTTTAATGAGCAGTTCTTC.

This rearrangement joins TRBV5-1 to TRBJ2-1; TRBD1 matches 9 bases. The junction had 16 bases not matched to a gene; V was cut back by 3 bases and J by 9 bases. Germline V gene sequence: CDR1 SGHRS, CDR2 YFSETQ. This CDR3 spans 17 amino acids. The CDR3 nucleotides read TGCGCCAGCAGCTCATTTACTACAGGGGGCGCTGTGGGTGAGCAGTTCTTC. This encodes CASSSFTTGGAVGEQFF.

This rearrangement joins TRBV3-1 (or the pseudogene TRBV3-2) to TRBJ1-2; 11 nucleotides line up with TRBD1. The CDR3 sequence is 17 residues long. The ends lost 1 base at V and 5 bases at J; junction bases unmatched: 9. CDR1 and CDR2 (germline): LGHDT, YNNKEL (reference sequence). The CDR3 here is CASSQAGQGQGAYGYTF. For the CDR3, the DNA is TGTGCCAGCAGCCAAGCAGGTCAAGGACAGGGGGCGTATGGCTACACCTTC.

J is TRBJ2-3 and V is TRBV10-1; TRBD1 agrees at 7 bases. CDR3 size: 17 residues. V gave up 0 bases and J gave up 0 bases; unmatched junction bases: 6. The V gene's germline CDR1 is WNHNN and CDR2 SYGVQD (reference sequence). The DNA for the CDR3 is TGCGCCAGCAGTGAGTCGGGGGACAGCCCTAGCACAGATACGCAGTATTTT. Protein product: CASSESGDSPSTDTQYF.

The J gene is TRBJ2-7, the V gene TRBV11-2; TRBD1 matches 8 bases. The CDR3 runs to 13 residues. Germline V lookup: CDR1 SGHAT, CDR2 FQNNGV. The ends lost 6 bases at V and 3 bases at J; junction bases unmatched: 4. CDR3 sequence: CASRWTGSYEQYF. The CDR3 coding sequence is TGTGCCAGCAGATGGACAGGGAGCTACGAGCAGTACTTC.